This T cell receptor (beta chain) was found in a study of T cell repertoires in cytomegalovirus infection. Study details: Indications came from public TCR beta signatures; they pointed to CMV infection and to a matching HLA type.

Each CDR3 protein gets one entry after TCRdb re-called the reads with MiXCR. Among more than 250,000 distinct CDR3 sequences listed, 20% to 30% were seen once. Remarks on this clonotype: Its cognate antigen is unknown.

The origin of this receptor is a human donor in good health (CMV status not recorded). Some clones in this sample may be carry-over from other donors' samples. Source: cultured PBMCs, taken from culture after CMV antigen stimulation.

The CDR3 DNA sequence: TGTGCCAGTAGTAAAGGTGGACAGGGCGTAATGGGTCAGCCCCAGCATTTT. Amino acids: CASSKGGQGVMGQPQHF. This sequence joins TRBV19 and TRBJ1-5, with TRBD1 identical over 8 bases. The CDR3 sequence is 17 residues long. CDR1 is LNHDA and CDR2 is SQIVND in the germline V gene (reference sequence). The V and J ends lost 4 bases and 6 bases, in that order; junction bases with no gene match: 14.